The 10 T cell receptor beta chains listed next were all sequenced from one sample in a study of cytotoxic CD8 clonotypes in ibrutinib-treated CLL. Profiling relied on immunoSEQ multiplex PCR, and the TCRdb table lists in-frame clones only, not all of them. In the table there are 30,000 or so clones, about three quarters of which are singletons. The sequences come from PBMCs, collected after 36 months of ibrutinib treatment. These receptors were obtained from a human donor with chronic lymphocytic leukemia.

The rearrangement joins TRBV25-1 to TRBJ1-1; maybe TRBD1 (6 bases). V shed 7 bases and J shed 7 bases, with 22 bases lying between them. The CDR3 length is 15 residues. Looked up from germline, CDR1 is MGHDK and CDR2 is SYGVNS. DNA for the CDR3: TGTGCCAGCACCATACGCGGGTGGAGGGGGGATGAAGCTTTCTTT. It specifies CASTIRGWRGDEAFF. Based on the CDR3 plus reference TRBV25-1 and TRBJ1-1, the full variable domain is EADIYQTPRYLVIGTGKKITLECSQTMGHDKMYWYQQDPGMELHLIHYSYGVNSTEKGDLSSESTVSRIRTEHFPLTLESARPSHTSQYLCASTIRGWRGDEAFFGQGTRLTVV.

The CDR3 nucleotides read TGCAGCCCCAGCCAGGGAGAGACCCAGTACTTC. It encodes CSPSQGETQYF. The rearrangement joins TRBV20-1 to TRBJ2-5, with D possibly matching TRBD1 (5 bases). In germline, CDR1 is DFQATT, CDR2 SNEGSKA (reference sequence). The CDR3 length is 11 residues.

This chain joins TRBV5-1 and TRBJ1-2; 7 bases are shared with TRBD1. Germline trimming cut 0 bases from V and 6 bases from J; bases unmatched to any gene: 8. This CDR3 region has 15 residues. From germline, CDR1 is SGHRS and CDR2 YFSETQ. In DNA form, the CDR3 reads TGCGCCAGCAGCTTGGAACCGTGGGACAGTCATGGCTACACCTTC. This gives the protein CASSLEPWDSHGYTF.

This sequence joins TRBV5-1 and TRBJ2-7, with D perhaps being TRBD1 or TRBD2 (5 bases each). The CDR3 spans 14 residues. CDR1 and CDR2 from the germline V gene are SGHRS and YFSETQ. The V end was cut by 2 bases, the J end by 1 base, with 10 bases between. The CDR3 nucleotides are TGCGCCAGCAGCTTCCGGGACGGGTCCTACGAGCAGTACTTC. Its protein product is CASSFRDGSYEQYF.

The chain uses TRBV6-4 and TRBJ2-3; weak D call: TRBD2 (5 bases). The germline V gene encodes CDR1 MRHNA and CDR2 SNTAGT. This CDR3 has 14 residues. V gave up 3 bases and J gave up 6 bases, with 13 bases separating them. CDR3 amino acids: CASSERGRGDTQYF. In DNA, the CDR3 is TGTGCCAGCAGTGAAAGAGGGCGAGGGGATACGCAGTATTTT.

This rearrangement joins TRBV27 to TRBJ1-1, with D unresolved. The V end lost 1 base, the J end lost 0 bases, and 9 bases lay between the germline ends. CDR1 MNHEY and CDR2 SMNVEV come from the germline V gene (reference sequence). This CDR3 region has 15 residues. DNA for the CDR3: TGTGCCAGCAGTTTATGGGCCGGGATGAACACTGAAGCTTTCTTT. As protein: CASSLWAGMNTEAFF.

The chain is built from TRBV2 and TRBJ1-1; D gene unclear. CDR1 is SNHLY, CDR2 FYNNEI, per germline. CDR3 length: 13 amino acids. The V end lost 4 bases, the J end lost 3 bases, and 9 bases lay between the germline ends. The CDR3 DNA sequence: TGTGCCAGCAGTGTCCTCCCGTACACTGAAGCTTTCTTT. This codes for CASSVLPYTEAFF.

This chain connects TRBV11-1 to TRBJ1-2, with D hard to call. CDR3 length: 13 amino acids. V lost 2 bases and J lost 7, with 11 bases in between. In germline, CDR1 is SGHAT, CDR2 FQDESV (reference sequence). CDR3 nucleotide sequence: TGTGCCAGCAGCTTACTAGAATCCGGTGGCTACACCTTC. It encodes CASSLLESGGYTF.

The CDR3 reads CASSPWTSGGEETQYF. Here the CDR3 DNA reads TGTGCCAGCAGTCCCTGGACTAGCGGGGGTGAGGAGACCCAGTACTTC. The chain carries TRBV27 and TRBJ2-5; 13 bases are shared with TRBD2. Germline V gene sequence: CDR1 MNHEY, CDR2 SMNVEV (reference sequence). The CDR3 extends over 16 amino acids. The V segment lost 5 bases and the J segment 5 bases; nucleotides outside the gene matches: 8.

The chain joins TRBV7-3 to TRBJ2-7, with 7 bases that match TRBD1. CDR3 length equals 16 residues. The trim removed 5 bases at V and 1 base at J, leaving 11 bases unmatched. CDR1 and CDR2 (germline): SGHTA, FQGTGA. The CDR3, as DNA: TGTGCCAGCAGCCCCACTGGGGACAGAGGGTCCTACGAGCAGTACTTC. Protein: CASSPTGDRGSYEQYF.